Listed below are T cell receptor beta chains from one sample, sequenced in a study of cytomegalovirus exposure and HLA in healthy donors. The assay was immunoSEQ multiplex PCR, and TCRdb's table has in-frame clones only and misses some. This table holds 35,000 to 50,000 clones, roughly 80% found once. The sequencing sample was made of PBMCs. Receptor source: a man aged 25-45 years in good health and CMV-seronegative. Both conserved end residues are part of each CDR3.

v_gene	CDR3aa
TRBV11-2	CASSLYGDGGETQYF
TRBV19	CASSKYSGLAGDTQYF
TRBV28	CASYAASRVGGIRAQPQHF
TRBV21-1	CASSAKGWRNYGYTF
TRBV19	CASSSDRINYGYTF
TRBV7-3	CASSWDYSSYNEQFF
TRBV7-2	CASSSSGRALGYNEQFF
TRBV30	CAWMDRFFTYGYTF
TRBV21-1	CASSTKGHRACRVMRSNYGYTF
TRBV5-4	CASSPGQASQETQYF
TRBV27	CASRDKASGANTGELFF
TRBV28	CASSYFSRREQTGELFF
TRBV27	CASSGGDSLKTQYF
TRBV14	CASSQGLEQYF
TRBV2	CASGAGTEADTQYF
TRBV2	CASSEANSSYEQYF
TRBV19	CASSIGRGLVAKNIQYF
TRBV10-2	CASSETGTSEYNEQFF
TRBV5-8	CASSRRRQGVPEQYF
TRBV19	CASAGQGNQPQHF
TRBV14	CASSLRNSYNSPLHF
TRBV5-1	CASSFQGDQETQYF
TRBV28	CASSQIAVLEQFF
TRBV30	CAWSVGAGGSNQPQHF
TRBV4-2	CASSQNLAGEADTQYF
TRBV7-6	CASSLAGGDEQYF
TRBV28	CASSSGVGSGRRIGRNEQYF
TRBV4-3	CASSHHLAGAYNEQFF
TRBV11-3	CASSSTGTSVHNEQFF
TRBV27	CASSLQTSGYNEQFF
TRBV29-1	CSVISSGSSLPYEQYF
TRBV19	CASSVDRDSEAFF
TRBV2	CASGGTGGNGQPQHF
TRBV15	CATSRVAGGGETQYF
TRBV11-1	CASSKQGYEQYF
TRBV28	CASSLSGTRFYEQYF
TRBV7-2	CASSETYRGSTDTQYF
TRBV27	CASSLNNGNEQFF
TRBV7-9	CASSPATGLAGAGETQYF
TRBV14	CASSQGAAGANVLTF
TRBV5-1	CASSLLVANEKLFF
TRBV5-1	CASSFEGEPRYGYTF
TRBV19	CASSTRTRGGSYGYTF
TRBV5-1	CASSPSGTITYNEQFF
TRBV7-6	CASSPGNTNTGELFF
TRBV18	CASSQGQGETQYF
TRBV5-1	CASSLSGQGASGYTF
TRBV2	CASSENGRGNEQFF